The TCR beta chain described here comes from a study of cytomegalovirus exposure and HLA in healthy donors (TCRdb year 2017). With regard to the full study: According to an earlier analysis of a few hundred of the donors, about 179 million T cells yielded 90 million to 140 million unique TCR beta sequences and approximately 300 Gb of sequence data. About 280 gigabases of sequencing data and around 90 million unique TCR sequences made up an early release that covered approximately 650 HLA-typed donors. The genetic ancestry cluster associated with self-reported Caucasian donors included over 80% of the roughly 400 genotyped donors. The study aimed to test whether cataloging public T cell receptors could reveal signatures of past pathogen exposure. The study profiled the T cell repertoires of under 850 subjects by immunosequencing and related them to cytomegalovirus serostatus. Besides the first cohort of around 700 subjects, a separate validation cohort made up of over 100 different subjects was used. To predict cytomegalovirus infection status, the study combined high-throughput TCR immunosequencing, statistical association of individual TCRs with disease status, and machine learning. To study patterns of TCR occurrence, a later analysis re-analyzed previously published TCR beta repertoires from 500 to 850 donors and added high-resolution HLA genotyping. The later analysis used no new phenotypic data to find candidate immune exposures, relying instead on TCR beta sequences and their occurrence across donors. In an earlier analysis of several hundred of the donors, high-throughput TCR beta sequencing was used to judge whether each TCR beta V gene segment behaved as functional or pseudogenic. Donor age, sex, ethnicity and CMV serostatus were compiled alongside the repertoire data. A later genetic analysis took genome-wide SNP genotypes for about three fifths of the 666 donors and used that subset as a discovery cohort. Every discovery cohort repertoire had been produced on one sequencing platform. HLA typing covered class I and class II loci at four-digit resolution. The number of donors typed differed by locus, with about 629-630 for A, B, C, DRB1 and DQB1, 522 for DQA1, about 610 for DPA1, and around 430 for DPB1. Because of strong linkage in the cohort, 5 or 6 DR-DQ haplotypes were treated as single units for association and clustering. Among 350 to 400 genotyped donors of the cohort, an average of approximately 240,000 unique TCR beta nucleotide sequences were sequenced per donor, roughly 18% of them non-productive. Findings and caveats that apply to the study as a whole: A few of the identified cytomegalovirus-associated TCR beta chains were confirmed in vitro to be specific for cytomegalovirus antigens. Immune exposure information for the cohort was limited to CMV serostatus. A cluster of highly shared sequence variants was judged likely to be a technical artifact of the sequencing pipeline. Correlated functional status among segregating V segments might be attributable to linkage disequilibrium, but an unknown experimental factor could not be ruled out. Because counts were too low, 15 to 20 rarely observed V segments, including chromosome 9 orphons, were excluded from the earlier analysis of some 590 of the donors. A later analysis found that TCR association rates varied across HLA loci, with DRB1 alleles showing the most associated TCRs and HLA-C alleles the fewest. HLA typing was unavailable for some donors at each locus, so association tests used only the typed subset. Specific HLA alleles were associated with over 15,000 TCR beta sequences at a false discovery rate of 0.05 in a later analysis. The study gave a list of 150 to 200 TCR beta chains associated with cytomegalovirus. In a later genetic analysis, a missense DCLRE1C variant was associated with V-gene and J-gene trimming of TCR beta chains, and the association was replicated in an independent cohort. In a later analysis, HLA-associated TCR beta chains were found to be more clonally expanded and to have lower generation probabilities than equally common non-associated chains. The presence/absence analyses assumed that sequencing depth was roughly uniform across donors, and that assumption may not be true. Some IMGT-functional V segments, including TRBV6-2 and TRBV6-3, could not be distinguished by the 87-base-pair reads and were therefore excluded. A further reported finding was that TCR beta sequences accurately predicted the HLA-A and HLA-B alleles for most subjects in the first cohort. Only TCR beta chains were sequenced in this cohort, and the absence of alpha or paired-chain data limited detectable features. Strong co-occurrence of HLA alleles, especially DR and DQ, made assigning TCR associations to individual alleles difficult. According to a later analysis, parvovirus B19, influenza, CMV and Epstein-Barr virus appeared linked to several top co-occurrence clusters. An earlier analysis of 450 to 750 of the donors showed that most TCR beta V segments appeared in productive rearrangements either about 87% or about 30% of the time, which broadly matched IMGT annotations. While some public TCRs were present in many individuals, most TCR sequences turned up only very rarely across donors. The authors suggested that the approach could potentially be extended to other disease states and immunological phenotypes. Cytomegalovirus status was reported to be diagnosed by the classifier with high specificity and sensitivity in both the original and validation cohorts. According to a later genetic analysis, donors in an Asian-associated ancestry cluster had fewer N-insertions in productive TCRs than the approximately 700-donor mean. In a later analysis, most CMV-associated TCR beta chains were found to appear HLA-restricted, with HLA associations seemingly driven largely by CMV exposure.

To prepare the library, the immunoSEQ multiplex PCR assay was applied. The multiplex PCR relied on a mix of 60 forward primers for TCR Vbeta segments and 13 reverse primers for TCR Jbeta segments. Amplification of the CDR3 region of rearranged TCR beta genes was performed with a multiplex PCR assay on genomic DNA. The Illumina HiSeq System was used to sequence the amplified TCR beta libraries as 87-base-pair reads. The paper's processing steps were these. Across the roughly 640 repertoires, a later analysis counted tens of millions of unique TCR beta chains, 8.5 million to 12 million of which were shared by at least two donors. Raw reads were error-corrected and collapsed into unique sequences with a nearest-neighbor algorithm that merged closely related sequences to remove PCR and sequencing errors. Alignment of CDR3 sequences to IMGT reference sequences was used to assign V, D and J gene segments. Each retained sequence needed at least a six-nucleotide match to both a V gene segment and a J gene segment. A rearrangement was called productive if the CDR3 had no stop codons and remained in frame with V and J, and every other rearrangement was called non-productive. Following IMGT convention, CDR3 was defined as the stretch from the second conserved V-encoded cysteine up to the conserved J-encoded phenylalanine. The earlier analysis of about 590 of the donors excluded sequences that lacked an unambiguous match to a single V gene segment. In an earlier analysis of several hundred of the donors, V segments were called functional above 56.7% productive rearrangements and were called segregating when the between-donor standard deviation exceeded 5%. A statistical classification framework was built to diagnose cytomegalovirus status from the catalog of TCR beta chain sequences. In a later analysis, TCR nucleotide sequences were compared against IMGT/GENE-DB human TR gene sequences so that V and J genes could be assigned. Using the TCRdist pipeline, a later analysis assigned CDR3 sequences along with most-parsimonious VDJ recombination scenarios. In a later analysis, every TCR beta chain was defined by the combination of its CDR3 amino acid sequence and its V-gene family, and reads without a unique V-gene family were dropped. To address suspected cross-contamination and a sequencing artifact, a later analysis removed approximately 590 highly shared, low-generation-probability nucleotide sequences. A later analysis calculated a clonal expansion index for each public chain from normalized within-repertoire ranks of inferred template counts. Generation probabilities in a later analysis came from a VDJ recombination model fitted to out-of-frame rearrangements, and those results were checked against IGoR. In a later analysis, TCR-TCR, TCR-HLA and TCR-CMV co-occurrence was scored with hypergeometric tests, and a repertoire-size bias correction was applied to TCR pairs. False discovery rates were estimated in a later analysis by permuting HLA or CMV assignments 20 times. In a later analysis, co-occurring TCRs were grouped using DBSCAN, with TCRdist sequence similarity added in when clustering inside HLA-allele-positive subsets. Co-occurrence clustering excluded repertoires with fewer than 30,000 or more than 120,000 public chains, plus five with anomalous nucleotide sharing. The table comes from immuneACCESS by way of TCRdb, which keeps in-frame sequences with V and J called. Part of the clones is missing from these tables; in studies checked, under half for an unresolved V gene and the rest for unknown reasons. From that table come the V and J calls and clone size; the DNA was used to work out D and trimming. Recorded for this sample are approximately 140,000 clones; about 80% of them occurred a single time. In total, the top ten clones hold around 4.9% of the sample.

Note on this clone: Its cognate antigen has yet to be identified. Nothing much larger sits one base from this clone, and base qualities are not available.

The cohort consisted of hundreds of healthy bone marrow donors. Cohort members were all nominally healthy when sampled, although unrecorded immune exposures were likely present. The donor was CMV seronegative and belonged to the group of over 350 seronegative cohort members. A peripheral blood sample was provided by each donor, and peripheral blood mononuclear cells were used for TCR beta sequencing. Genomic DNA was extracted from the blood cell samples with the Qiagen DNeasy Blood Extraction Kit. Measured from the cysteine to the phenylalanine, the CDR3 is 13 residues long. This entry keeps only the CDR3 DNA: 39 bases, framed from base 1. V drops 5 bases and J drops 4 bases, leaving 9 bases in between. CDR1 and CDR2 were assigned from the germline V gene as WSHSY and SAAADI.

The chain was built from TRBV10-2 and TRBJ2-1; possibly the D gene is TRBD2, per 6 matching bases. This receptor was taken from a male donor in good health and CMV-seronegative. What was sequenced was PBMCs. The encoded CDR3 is CASSPTSYNEQFF. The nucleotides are TGCGCCAGCAGTCCGACTAGTTACAATGAGCAGTTCTTC.